This note documents a single T cell receptor (beta chain) sequence. The data are from a study of blood T cell repertoires in COVID-19. Germline CDR1 and CDR2: SGHTA and FQGNSA. The V gene end was trimmed by 4 bases and the J gene end by 5 bases; junction bases not matched to a gene: 7. This CDR3 is built from 15 residues. Original handling: Counts of nucleated cells, estimated from reference gene primer amplification, were obtained. Sequencing used immunoSEQ multiplex PCR; TCRdb keeps in-frame clones, though not all of them. That table furnishes V, J and clone size, whereas the DNA furnished D and trimming. The sample comprises about 160,000 clones, over 90% of which are singletons, and roughly 2% rests with the top ten.

This TCR derives from a woman aged 60-70 years with COVID-19, enrolled during active disease. This chain joins TRBV7-2 and TRBJ1-5; 8 nucleotides line up with TRBD1. The sequencing input was peripheral blood. This CDR3 reads CASSSNDRGHQPQHF. Written as DNA, the CDR3 is TGTGCCAGCAGCTCGAACGACAGGGGTCATCAGCCCCAGCATTTT. Using reference TRBV7-2 and TRBJ1-5 for the parts outside the CDR3, the full variable domain is GAGVSQSPSNKVTEKGKDVELRCDPISGHTALYWYRQSLGQGLEFLIYFQGNSAPDKSGLPSDRFSAERTGGSVSTLTIQRTQQEDSAVYLCASSSNDRGHQPQHFGDGTRLSIL.